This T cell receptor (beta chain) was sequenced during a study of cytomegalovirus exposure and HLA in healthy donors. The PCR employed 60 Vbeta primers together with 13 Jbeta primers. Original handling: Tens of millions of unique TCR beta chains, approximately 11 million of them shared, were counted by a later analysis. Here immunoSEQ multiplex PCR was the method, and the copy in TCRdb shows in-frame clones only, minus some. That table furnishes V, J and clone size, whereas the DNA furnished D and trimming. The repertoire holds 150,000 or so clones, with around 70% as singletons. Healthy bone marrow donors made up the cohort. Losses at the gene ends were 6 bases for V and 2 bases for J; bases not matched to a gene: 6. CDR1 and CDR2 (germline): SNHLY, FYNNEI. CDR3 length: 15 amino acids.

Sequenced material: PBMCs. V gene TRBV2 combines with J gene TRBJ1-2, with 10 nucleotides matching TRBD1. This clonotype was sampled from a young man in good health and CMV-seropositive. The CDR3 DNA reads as TGTGCCAGCAGACATACGACAGGGGGCAACTATGGCTACACCTTC. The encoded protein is CASRHTTGGNYGYTF.